The text below deals with one TCR beta chain. Clones were read by immunoSEQ multiplex PCR, and TCRdb kept only the in-frame ones, dropping some. The sample has approximately 100,000 clones; around nine tenths are singletons. These data originate in a study of PD-1 blockade in classical Hodgkin lymphoma. The CDR3 has 14 residues. V was shortened by 6 bases and J by 8 bases, with 14 bases between the two germline ends. The V gene's germline CDR1 is MNHEY and CDR2 SVGAGI. Exposure to brentuximab vedotin varied, and each patient had relapsed following autologous stem cell transplantation. This chain links TRBV6-5 with TRBJ1-6; the D is unclear. The sequenced sample was peripheral blood mononuclear cells (PBMCs), obtained at baseline. The TCR comes from a human donor with classical Hodgkin lymphoma. CDR3 region: CASSWNSDDSPLHF. In DNA, the CDR3 is TGTGCCAGCAGCTGGAACAGTGACGATTCACCCCTCCACTTT.